A selection of T cell receptor beta chains follows, all from one sample in a study of cytomegalovirus exposure and HLA in healthy donors. Measured with immunoSEQ multiplex PCR; TCRdb has only the in-frame clones, and not every one. The table has about 90,000 clones, approximately 65% seen once. The specimen was PBMCs. Receptor source: a man younger than 45 in good health and CMV-seronegative. Each CDR3 is given with its conserved first and last residue. A D gene is named only where the DNA matches it firmly. Clone size appears in some rows only: once, few, many, or a class for an expanded clone.

J	size	V	D	DNA	CDR3
TRBJ2-1	-	TRBV7-2	-	TGTGCCAGCAGCTTAGTGATTCCAGGATACAATGAGCAGTTCTTC	CASSLVIPGYNEQFF
TRBJ2-7	-	TRBV19	TRBD1	TGTGCCAGTAACTCACCCCGGGACAGGCCCTACGAGCAGTACTTC	CASNSPRDRPYEQYF
TRBJ2-5	-	TRBV7-8	TRBD2	TGTGCCAGCAGCTTAAGTGGGAGGGTGGACGAGACCCAGTACTTC	CASSLSGRVDETQYF
TRBJ2-1	-	TRBV30	TRBD2	TGTGCCTGGAGTCTTAGCGGGGGGGAACGGGGGCTCTTC	CAWSLSGGERGLF
TRBJ1-4	-	TRBV6-5	-	TGTGCCAGCAGTTACTATGGACAAGGCGGCGAAAAACTGTTTTTT	CASSYYGQGGEKLFF
TRBJ1-1	-	TRBV5-4	-	TGTGCCAGCAGCTTGGGGGGACTAAACACTGAAGCTTTCTTT	CASSLGGLNTEAFF
TRBJ1-1	-	TRBV2	-	TGTGCCAGCAGTCACAGGGTTGGGACTGAAGCTTTCTTT	CASSHRVGTEAFF
TRBJ2-7	-	TRBV28	TRBD2	TGTGCCAGCACCTTTAGCGGGGGCCGCTGGGGAGAGCAGTACTTC	CASTFSGGRWGEQYF
TRBJ2-7	-	TRBV29-1	TRBD1	TGCAGCGTTGAAGGGGGGACAGGGGGTCCCTCCTACGAGCAGTACTTC	CSVEGGTGGPSYEQYF
TRBJ2-5	-	TRBV18	-	TGTGCCAGCTCACAAGGAGACCAAGAGACCCAGTACTTC	CASSQGDQETQYF
TRBJ1-1	-	TRBV4-1	-	TGCGCCAGCAGCCCCCCTCAAGCGAACACTGAAGCTTTCTTT	CASSPPQANTEAFF
TRBJ2-7	-	TRBV4-1	-	TGCGCCAGCAGCCAACTAGGGAGCTCCTACGAGCAGTACTTC	CASSQLGSSYEQYF
TRBJ1-1	-	TRBV29-1	-	TGCAGCGGTGGGGGGGTGAACACTGAAGCTTTCTTT	CSGGGVNTEAFF
TRBJ1-2	-	TRBV5-1	-	TGCGCCAGCAGCTTGGGCTTGGGGCTTGGCTATGGCTACACCTTC	CASSLGLGLGYGYTF
TRBJ2-7	-	TRBV7-9	TRBD2	TGTGCCAGCAGCGTCAGCGGGAATCCATACGAGCAGTACTTC	CASSVSGNPYEQYF
TRBJ2-3	-	TRBV27	TRBD1	TGTGCCAGCAGTTTATCACAGGGGCCAGATACGCAGTATTTT	CASSLSQGPDTQYF
TRBJ1-1	-	TRBV19	-	TGTGCCAGTAGTATGTCCGGTAGGAGAGTGGACACTGAAGCTTTCTTT	CASSMSGRRVDTEAFF
TRBJ2-7	few	TRBV6-1	-	TGTGCCAGCAGTGGCACTCGTTATGAGCAGTACTTC	CASSGTRYEQYF
TRBJ2-6	few	TRBV6-5	-	TGTGCCAGTTGCGATACTGGGGCCAACGTCCTGACTTTC	CASCDTGANVLTF
TRBJ2-5	-	TRBV5-4	TRBD2	TGTGCCAGCAGTTCTGGGACTAGCGGGACCCAGTACTTC	CASSSGTSGTQYF
TRBJ2-7	-	TRBV5-1	-	TGCGCCAGCAGCTTCCGGGACACGGATTGGCAGTACTTC	CASSFRDTDWQYF
TRBJ1-1	-	TRBV20-1	-	TGCAGTGCTAGAGATATCCCCGAAGCTTTCTTT	CSARDIPEAFF
TRBJ1-2	once	TRBV7-9	-	TGTGCCAGCAGCTTAGAGGGCAGGGGACCAGTTAACTATGGCTACACCTTC	CASSLEGRGPVNYGYTF
TRBJ2-2	-	TRBV5-1	TRBD2	TGCGCCAGCAGCCCCCGTCCTAGCGGGGACGGGGAGCTGTTTTTT	CASSPRPSGDGELFF
TRBJ2-7	-	TRBV2	TRBD2	TGTGCCACCAGACTAGCGGGAGAGGGAGAGCAGTACTTC	CATRLAGEGEQYF
TRBJ1-1	-	TRBV7-9	-	TGTGCCAGCAGCCCCGAGTCCGTAAAGACTGAAGCTTTCTTT	CASSPESVKTEAFF
TRBJ2-3	-	TRBV10-2	-	TGCGCCAGCAGCCCTAGGACTAGCACAGATACGCAGTATTTT	CASSPRTSTDTQYF
TRBJ2-3	-	TRBV7-2	TRBD2	TGTGCCACCCCACTAGCGGGGGACACAGATACGCAGTATTTT	CATPLAGDTDTQYF
TRBJ2-5	-	TRBV5-1	-	TGCGCCAGCAGCTTGGCCATGGCGGGGTCGGAGACCCAGTACTTC	CASSLAMAGSETQYF
TRBJ1-2	few	TRBV9	-	TGTGCCAGCAGCGTAGGGGGGGAGGGCTATGGCTACACCTTC	CASSVGGEGYGYTF
TRBJ1-2	-	TRBV4-1	-	TGCGCCAGCAGCCAATTGTCCGGGGGAGGGAACTATGGCTACACCTTC	CASSQLSGGGNYGYTF
TRBJ2-1	-	TRBV7-3	TRBD2	TGTGCCAGCAGCCCCCAAGGGAGGGTTGAGGAGCAGTTCTTC	CASSPQGRVEEQFF
TRBJ2-1	-	TRBV12-5	TRBD2	TGTGCTAGTGGTCCAAAATCGACTAGCTGGAGCTCCTACAATGAGCAGTTCTTC	CASGPKSTSWSSYNEQFF
TRBJ1-6	-	TRBV19	-	TGTGCCAGTAGTACGAGGGATAATTCACCCCTCCACTTT	CASSTRDNSPLHF
TRBJ1-1	-	TRBV5-1	-	TGCGCCAGCAGCCCGAGGGCAGAATACACTGAAGCTTTCTTT	CASSPRAEYTEAFF
TRBJ1-2	-	TRBV4-1	-	TGCGCCAGCAGCCAAGGTCCGAACTCCCACTATGGCTACACCTTC	CASSQGPNSHYGYTF
TRBJ2-1	-	TRBV28	-	TGTGCCAGCAGCCTCAGGACAGCCTACAATGAGCAGTTCTTC	CASSLRTAYNEQFF
TRBJ2-2	-	TRBV9	TRBD2	TGTGCCAGCAGCGGGGAGGGCGGGCCACGAGTCACCGGGGAGCTGTTTTTT	CASSGEGGPRVTGELFF
TRBJ1-1	-	TRBV14	TRBD1	TGTGCCAGCAGCCCCCTAGGGGGCGGGACTGAAGCTTTCTTT	CASSPLGGGTEAFF
TRBJ2-1	-	TRBV2	TRBD2	TGTGCCAGCACCCGAAAGGGCGGGAGCGGAAACAATGAGCAGTTCTTC	CASTRKGGSGNNEQFF
TRBJ1-4	-	TRBV29-1	TRBD1	TGCAGCGTCGCCAGACAGGGAGGTGAAAAACTGTTTTTT	CSVARQGGEKLFF
TRBJ2-7	-	TRBV7-9	TRBD2	TGTGCCAGCAGCCCGTACTTAGCGGGGAAGAGCTCCTACGAGCAGTACTTC	CASSPYLAGKSSYEQYF
TRBJ1-4	few	TRBV19	-	TGTGCCACCCAAGCCCAGGGTCAGCGACAGGAAAAACTGTTTTTT	CATQAQGQRQEKLFF
TRBJ2-7	-	TRBV30	-	TGTGCTATGGAAACGTCAGGGATCTACGAGCAGTACTTC	CAMETSGIYEQYF
TRBJ1-4	once	TRBV29-1	-	TGCCGCGTTGAAGATCCCAGGGTCACTAATGAAAAACTGTTTTTT	CRVEDPRVTNEKLFF
TRBJ1-2	-	TRBV7-2	-	TGTGCCAGCAGCCACGTCCTGGACATCCGGAACTATGGCTACACCTTC	CASSHVLDIRNYGYTF
TRBJ1-6	-	TRBV27	-	TGTGCCAGCAGTCCCCTTTATGATACAGTTAATTCACCCCTCCACTTT	CASSPLYDTVNSPLHF
TRBJ2-4	-	TRBV28	TRBD2	TGTGCCAGCGAACCGGGACTAGCGGGTGTTCTAGCCAAAAACATTCAGTACTTC	CASEPGLAGVLAKNIQYF